This passage covers 17 T cell receptor beta chains from one sample sequenced in a study of human T cells and chemical hapten exposure. TCRdb re-called the RACE reads with MiXCR, one entry per CDR3 protein. The table includes fewer than 55,000 distinct CDR3 sequences, roughly a tenth detected once. The sample's time point: patch test 3, about 24 weeks after DPC sensitization. Indicated treatment: therapeutic diphenylcyclopropenone sensitization with weekly scalp DPC. Source: whole blood, taken in connection with sensitization to the hapten diphenylcyclopropenone (DPC). The receptors stem from a woman between 40 and 50 years old with alopecia areata. Some clones in this sample may be carry-over from other donors' samples.

This clonotype was counted between two and nine times. The rearrangement links TRBV13 to TRBJ1-3, with TRBD1 as a possible D gene (6 bases). CDR3 length: 15 amino acids. CDR1 and CDR2 (germline): PRHDT, FYEKMQ (reference sequence). With 4 bases removed from V and 2 bases from J, the gap between germline ends came to 12 bases. The CDR3 DNA sequence: TGTGCCAGCAGCTCCTTCTCAGGGGCTGGAAACACCATATATTTT. It specifies CASSSFSGAGNTIYF.

At least ten counts were recorded for this clonotype. The chain uses TRBV2 and TRBJ1-5; D is possibly TRBD1 (6 bases). Germline CDR1 reads SNHLY; CDR2 reads FYNNEI. This CDR3 has 19 amino acids. V was shortened by 7 bases and J by 0 bases, with 25 bases between the two germline ends. The CDR3 region is CASTESGGAGSNSNQPQHF. Written as DNA, the CDR3 is TGTGCCAGCACCGAGTCCGGGGGCGCCGGTTCAAATAGCAATCAGCCCCAGCATTTT.

Details on this clonotype: Its ends do not fully match the called genes, so a read error is possible. The V call is TRBV6-7, the J call TRBJ2-7; D is possibly TRBD2 (5 bases). TRBV6-7 belongs to the ORF category, with a function that is uncertain. This CDR3 is built from 16 residues. For the CDR3, the DNA is TGTGCCAGCAGTTACCCGCCCGCGGGCAGCTCCTCCGAGCAGTACTTC. Translated: CASSYPPAGSSSEQYF.

There are many counts of this clonotype. The chain joins TRBV9 to TRBJ2-3; a weak D match, TRBD1 (6 bases). Germline V gene lookup returns CDR1 SGDLS and CDR2 YYNGEE. This CDR3 has 16 residues. The V end lost 0 bases, the J end lost 5 bases, and 16 bases lay between the germline ends. CDR3 coding DNA: TGTGCCAGCAGCGTAGAGAGATATTCGGACAGAGATACGCAGTATTTT. It codes for CASSVERYSDRDTQYF. Based on the CDR3 plus reference TRBV9 and TRBJ2-3, the full variable domain is DSGVTQTPKHLITATGQRVTLRCSPRSGDLSVYWYQQSLDQGLQFLIQYYNGEERAKGNILERFSAQQFPDLHSELNLSSLELGDSALYFCASSVERYSDRDTQYFGPGTRLTVL.

There are a few counts of this clonotype. The V call is TRBV4-1, the J call TRBJ2-1, with TRBD1 matching 12 bases. Germline V gives CDR1 MGHRA, CDR2 YSYEKL. The CDR3 has 16 residues. J was trimmed by 9 bases and V by 3 bases; bases with no gene match: 9. The CDR3 is CASSQHRDRGLAEQFF. CDR3 coding DNA: TGCGCCAGCAGCCAGCACCGGGACAGGGGGCTTGCTGAGCAGTTCTTC.

This clonotype was recorded many times. The chain uses TRBV20-1 and TRBJ1-2, with unresolved D. Germline CDR1 reads DFQATT; CDR2 reads SNEGSKA (reference sequence). The CDR3 is 12 residues long. V was trimmed by 6 bases and J by 5 bases, leaving 13 bases between them. CDR3 coding DNA: TGCAGTGCGCTAGGGTTCGGATATGGCTACACCTTC. Amino acid sequence: CSALGFGYGYTF.

This CDR3 reads CASSFGLSGNTIYF. CDR3 sequence (DNA): TGTGCCAGCAGTTTCGGGCTTTCGGGAAACACCATATATTTT. The V gene is TRBV12-3 or TRBV12-4, the J gene TRBJ1-3; no firm D call. The CDR3 contains 14 residues. Trimming left V 3 bases short and J 4 bases short, with 10 bases between.

This clonotype was observed a few times. The genes are TRBV6-2 or TRBV6-3 and TRBJ1-5; perhaps TRBD1 as D (5 bases). The CDR3 is 16 residues long. Germline V lookup: CDR1 MNHEY, CDR2 SVGEGT. Trimming took off 6 bases at V and 2 bases at J, with 17 bases between the two ends. CDR3 sequence: CASSQGDGQGNQPQHF. CDR3 in DNA: TGTGCCAGCAGCCAAGGGGACGGGCAGGGCAATCAGCCCCAGCATTTT.

The V call is TRBV6-1, the J call TRBJ2-7; D may be TRBD1 (5 bases). The CDR3 contains 16 residues. CDR1 and CDR2 from the germline V gene are MNHNS and SASEGT. V shed 4 bases and J shed 0 bases, with 16 bases lying between them. The CDR3 coding sequence is TGTGCCAGCAGTGGATCCTTCGACAGATTCTCCTACGAGCAGTACTTC. It specifies CASSGSFDRFSYEQYF.

In its sample, this clonotype was seen a few times. The chain carries TRBV7-2 and TRBJ1-5, with TRBD1 matching 7 bases. V trimming: 5 bases; J trimming: 4 bases; junction bases outside the gene matches: 5. The CDR3 consists of 14 residues. Germline values: CDR1 SGHTA, CDR2 FQGNSA. In DNA, the CDR3 is TGTGCCAGCAGCCGGGACAGAAGGAATCAGCCCCAGCATTTT. Translation: CASSRDRRNQPQHF.

Ten or more counts support this clonotype. The rearrangement uses TRBV9 and TRBJ2-1, with D hard to call. This CDR3 has 12 amino acids. The germline V and J ends were trimmed by 0 bases and 7 bases, with 5 bases remaining between them. CDR1 is SGDLS, CDR2 YYNGEE, per germline. CDR3 region: CASSVDWNEQFF. CDR3 in DNA: TGTGCCAGCAGCGTAGACTGGAATGAGCAGTTCTTC.

This clonotype was picked up many times. V is TRBV4-1 and J is TRBJ2-7; possible D gene TRBD2, 6 bases. With 1 base removed from V and 5 bases from J, the gap between germline ends came to 18 bases. Per germline, CDR1 MGHRA and CDR2 YSYEKL. The CDR3 sequence is 16 residues long. The CDR3 loop reads CASSQGGAGHHDEQYF. CDR3 bases: TGCGCCAGCAGCCAAGGAGGTGCGGGGCATCACGACGAGCAGTACTTC.

The chain has TRBV5-5 and TRBJ2-7; 12 bases align to TRBD1. The V gene's germline CDR1 is SGHKS and CDR2 YYEKEE (reference sequence). The CDR3 extends over 17 amino acids. The V gene end was trimmed by 4 bases and the J gene end by 3 bases; junction bases not matched to a gene: 11. The CDR3: CASSPKPGTGGFYEQYF. The CDR3 DNA reads as TGTGCCAGCAGCCCCAAACCCGGGACAGGGGGCTTCTACGAGCAGTACTTC.

This clonotype was detected many times. V is TRBV7-6 and J is TRBJ2-7; the D gene is possibly TRBD1 (5 bases). This CDR3 has 14 residues. Germline V gene data show CDR1 as SGHVS and CDR2 as FNYEAQ. Trimming shortened V by 2 bases and J by 1 base, and 9 bases separated the two germline ends. The CDR3 loop is CASSLSRGSYEQYF. The CDR3 nucleotides are TGTGCCAGCAGCTTAAGTAGGGGTTCCTACGAGCAGTACTTC.

This clonotype was recorded at least ten times. This sequence joins TRBV5-1 and TRBJ1-1; unclear D gene. The CDR3 loop spans 15 amino acids. With 0 bases removed from V and 0 bases from J, the gap between germline ends came to 9 bases. Germline V gene sequence: CDR1 SGHRS, CDR2 YFSETQ. The CDR3 loop is CASSLGRLMNTEAFF. As DNA, the CDR3 is TGCGCCAGCAGCTTGGGACGGCTCATGAACACTGAAGCTTTCTTT.

About this clonotype itself: Given a much more abundant clone one base away, this may be a read error. This rearrangement joins TRBV7-2 to TRBJ2-3, with D uncertain. Germline values: CDR1 SGHTA, CDR2 FQGNSA. V gave up 1 base and J gave up 0 bases, with 5 bases separating them. The CDR3 loop spans 14 amino acids. This CDR3 reads CASSLVASTDTQYF. The CDR3 region has the DNA TGTGCCAGCAGCTTAGTGGCTAGCACAGATACGCAGTATTTT. Drawing the rest from reference TRBV7-2 and TRBJ2-3, the complete variable domain is GAGVSQSPSNKVTEKGKDVELRCDPISGHTALYWYRQSLGQGLEFLIYFQGNSAPDKSGLPSDRFSAERTGGSVSTLTIQRTQQEDSAVYLCASSLVASTDTQYFGPGTRLTVL.

The chain is built from TRBV28 and TRBJ1-2; tentatively, D is TRBD1 (6 bases). This CDR3 is 15 amino acids long. CDR1 and CDR2 (germline): MDHEN, SYDVKM. The V end lost 6 bases, the J end lost 3 bases, and 17 bases lay between the germline ends. CDR3 nucleotide sequence: TGTGCCAGCAGCGTCGGGGGGCCTAACGACTATGGCTACACCTTC. Translation gives CASSVGGPNDYGYTF.